The clone carrying this TCR beta chain appeared a single time. As yet, its antigen is unknown. This sample is part of a study of shared clonotypes between healthy human individuals. Every subset had its genomic DNA shared out evenly among several immunoSEQ plates. Some clones are missing from TCRdb's copy, which holds only in-frame ones; the method was immunoSEQ multiplex PCR. The sample records some 1.1 million clones, about 72% being singletons. This CDR3 region has 14 residues. V shed 5 bases and J shed 5 bases, with 14 bases lying between them. Germline CDR1 reads SGHKS; CDR2 reads YYEKEE (reference sequence). Study-level findings and limits: It was observed that roughly 4.8% of naive CD4 clonotypes were shared across several donors.

The sequencing sample was made of memory CD4+ T cells from PBMCs. Subset of the sample: CD45RA-negative fraction. The V call is TRBV5-5, the J call TRBJ2-1; D is perhaps TRBD2 (5 bases). The receptor's source is a man aged 18 to 35 in good health. Some clones in this sample may be carry-over from other donors' samples. CDR3 DNA sequence: TGTGCCAGCAGTCCCCCCCACGGGGACAATGAGCAGTTCTTC. Protein: CASSPPHGDNEQFF.